This TCR beta chain was sequenced in a study of T-cell memory formation after mild COVID-19. MiXCR, applied by TCRdb to the 5' RACE reads, yields one record per CDR3 protein. The profile shows around 300,000 distinct CDR3 sequences, around 15% of them singletons. The CDR3 loop spans 11 amino acids. Germline CDR1 is DFQATT and CDR2 is SNEGSKA (reference sequence). V and J are TRBV20-1 and TRBJ2-7; 11 bases align to TRBD2. The sequencing sample was made of PBMCs or a T cell subset sorted from them (not recorded which). This clonotype was sampled from a man between 18 and 35 years old who had mild COVID-19 (a few samples of this study predate the infection). Cell type and time point are not known. The CDR3 nucleotides are TGCAGAGGACTAGCGGGCTACGAGCAGTACTTC. Translated, it gives CRGLAGYEQYF.